This TCR beta chain emerged from a study of cytomegalovirus exposure and HLA in healthy donors. Notes on the study in general: Earlier results showed most TCR beta V segments being productive about 87% or about 30% of the time. In vitro, a few CMV-associated chains proved specific for CMV antigens. Some highly shared sequence variants likely arose as a pipeline artifact.

The CDR3 extends over 14 amino acids. The V and J ends lost 0 bases and 6 bases respectively, with 11 bases between them. CDR1 and CDR2 from the germline V gene are LNHNV and YYDKDF (reference sequence). Details on this clone: The antigen is not known.

The PCR used 60 Vbeta and 13 Jbeta primers. TCRdb keeps only in-frame clones here, not all; method: immunoSEQ multiplex PCR. This table holds hundreds of thousands of clones, approximately 80% found once. The sample consisted of PBMCs. This sequence joins TRBV15 and TRBJ1-1; tentatively, D is TRBD1 (5 bases). The TCR was taken from a boy between 2 and 10 years old in good health and CMV-seronegative. The CDR3 DNA reads TGTGCCACCAGCAGAGACAGACAGCTCTCTGAAGCTTTCTTT. This sequence encodes CATSRDRQLSEAFF.